This T cell receptor (beta chain) stems from a study of cytotoxic CD8 clonotypes in ibrutinib-treated CLL. The study, taken as a whole, reports: Against age-matched healthy donors, baseline clonality ran higher and tracked circulating CD8+ T-cell counts.

Target depth was 1 in 200,000 to 1 in 1 million T cells, about 10x per clonotype. Here immunoSEQ multiplex PCR was the method, and the copy in TCRdb shows in-frame clones only, minus some. The table lists approximately 350,000 clones, 67% of them singletons, with 5% to 6.5% in the top ten. V was trimmed by 5 bases and J by 1 base, leaving 16 bases between them. This CDR3 is built from 15 residues. This clone appeared a few times. Its antigen is undetermined. The clonotype was recovered from a human donor with chronic lymphocytic leukemia. The material sequenced was PBMCs, taken after 36 months of ibrutinib treatment. This rearrangement joins TRBV5-3 to TRBJ2-7; D assignment may be TRBD1 or TRBD2 (6 bases each). TRBV5-3 falls under the ORF class, with uncertain function. The CDR3 sequence: CARRDEGGLSYEQYF. The CDR3 DNA reads as TGTGCCAGAAGGGATGAGGGGGGCCTGTCCTACGAGCAGTACTTC.